These 25 T cell receptor beta chains came from one sample sequenced in a study of regulatory T cells in long-lasting Graves disease. Arm-PCR of CDR3 regions and iRepertoire HTBI primers were the basis on which TCR beta libraries were built. Each CDR3 protein is one row after TCRdb ran MiXCR on the multiplex PCR reads. The repertoire holds about 350,000 distinct CDR3 sequences, with 16% as singletons. Stated time point: newly diagnosed GD, antithyroid drugs for less than 3 months. PBMCs were the source of the RNA used for TCR sequencing. These data were also filed under a second study, of T cells in Graves' hyperthyroidism and ophthalmopathy.

The specimen comprised peripheral blood mononuclear cells (PBMCs), sampled at new diagnosis, from a patient treated with antithyroid drugs. The receptors were gathered from a man aged 35-49 years with Graves disease.

This clonotype turned up a few times. The rearrangement uses TRBV20-1 and TRBJ2-7, with TRBD2 matching 9 bases. Germline CDR1 DFQATT, CDR2 SNEGSKA (reference sequence). This CDR3 spans 14 amino acids. The V segment lost 1 base and the J segment 4 bases; nucleotides outside the gene matches: 5. The CDR3 here is CSARVAGGIYEQYF. DNA of the CDR3: TGCAGTGCTAGAGTGGCGGGGGGGATATACGAGCAGTACTTC.

This clonotype was detected ten times or more. V gene TRBV7-3 combines with J gene TRBJ2-7; D is undetermined. Germline V gene sequence: CDR1 SGHTA, CDR2 FQGTGA. V lost 5 bases and J 5 bases, leaving 13 bases between the germline ends. CDR3 length: 13 amino acids. CDR3 in DNA: TGTGCCAGCAGCCTCCAGTCGGGCCACGAGCAGTACTTC. Protein: CASSLQSGHEQYF.

The gene calls are TRBV29-1 and TRBJ2-5, with D possibly TRBD2 on 5 matching bases. This CDR3 is built from 12 residues. The V and J ends lost 4 bases and 6 bases respectively, with 12 bases between them. CDR1 and CDR2 (germline): SQVTM, ANQGSEA. The CDR3 reads CSVVGWRQTQYF. The DNA for the CDR3 is TGCAGCGTTGTTGGGTGGAGGCAGACCCAGTACTTC.

There are a few counts of this clonotype. CDR3 bases: TGTGCCAGCAGCCAAGAGACCTACGAGCAGTACTTC. This encodes CASSQETYEQYF. This chain joins TRBV4-2 and TRBJ2-7; D is unclear. CDR3 size: 12 residues. V was cut by 0 bases and J by 2 bases, with 2 bases left in between. Germline CDR1 is LGHNA and CDR2 is YNFKEQ.

In its sample, this clonotype was seen many times. The chain has TRBV20-1 and TRBJ2-7; TRBD1 aligns across 7 bases. With 5 bases clipped from V and 0 bases from J, the junction kept 7 bases outside the gene matches. There are 14 residues in the CDR3. Germline CDR1 DFQATT, CDR2 SNEGSKA (reference sequence). CDR3 in DNA: TGCAGTGCTCGACAGGGCGGTTCCTCCTACGAGCAGTACTTC. It codes for CSARQGGSSYEQYF.

This clonotype appeared many times. The genes are TRBV28 and TRBJ1-5; maybe TRBD1 (5 bases). CDR3 length: 15 residues. V gave up 8 bases and J gave up 7 bases, with 21 bases separating them. CDR1 is MDHEN, CDR2 SYDVKM, per germline. CDR3 residues: CASLTAGQGQQPQHF. The CDR3 coding sequence is TGTGCCAGCCTAACCGCGGGGCAGGGCCAGCAGCCCCAGCATTTT.

The chain has TRBV28 and TRBJ2-5; 7 bases align to TRBD2. The CDR3 spans 15 residues. Germline lookup yields CDR1 MDHEN and CDR2 SYDVKM. V shed 8 bases and J 1 base; nucleotides not matched to a gene: 10. CDR3 coding DNA: TGTGCCAGCCAGAACCCTAGCGGCCTCCAAGAGACCCAGTACTTC. Its protein product is CASQNPSGLQETQYF. Complete variable domain (other parts from reference TRBV28 and TRBJ2-5): DVKVTQSSRYLVKRTGEKVFLECVQDMDHENMFWYRQDPGLGLRLIYFSYDVKMKEKGDIPEGYSVSREKKERFSLILESASTNQTSMYLCASQNPSGLQETQYFGPGTRLLVL.

The chain couples TRBV9 to TRBJ2-7; TRBD2 might be the D (7 bases). V lost 7 bases, J lost 0 bases, and 17 bases lay in between. Germline V gene data show CDR1 as SGDLS and CDR2 as YYNGEE. The CDR3 runs 15 residues. CDR3 residues: CASGNGGLNSYEQYF. The CDR3, as DNA: TGTGCCAGCGGAAACGGGGGGCTGAACTCCTACGAGCAGTACTTC.

This clonotype came up many times. V usage is TRBV13 and J usage is TRBJ2-2; TRBD1 matches 9 bases. J was trimmed by 6 bases and V by 2 bases; bases with no gene match: 1. This CDR3 spans 14 amino acids. The germline V gene has CDR1 PRHDT and CDR2 FYEKMQ (reference sequence). CDR3 amino acids: CASSLYRGPGELFF. In nucleotides, the CDR3 is TGTGCCAGCAGCTTATACAGGGGGCCCGGGGAGCTGTTTTTT.

This clonotype was counted ten times or more. CDR3: CSASSSADGRYSNQPQHF. As DNA, the CDR3 is TGCAGTGCTAGTAGTTCCGCGGACGGCAGATATAGCAATCAGCCCCAGCATTTT. This chain connects TRBV20-1 to TRBJ1-5; D gene uncertain. This CDR3 has 18 amino acids. Trimming cost V 3 bases and J 0 bases, with 21 bases left between them. Germline V lookup: CDR1 DFQATT, CDR2 SNEGSKA (reference sequence).

In this sample, this clonotype turned up many times. CDR3 residues: CSANKDGGSQETQYF. The CDR3 region has the DNA TGCAGTGCTAACAAGGACGGGGGGTCCCAAGAGACCCAGTACTTC. This chain joins TRBV20-1 and TRBJ2-5; the match to TRBD2 covers 7 bases. The CDR3 is 15 residues long. The V gene's germline CDR1 is DFQATT and CDR2 SNEGSKA (reference sequence). With 4 bases clipped from V and 1 base from J, the junction kept 9 bases outside the gene matches.

CDR3 region: CSTPTSGTADTQYF. The CDR3 DNA follows: TGCAGCACCCCGACTAGCGGGACTGCAGATACGCAGTATTTT. The chain links TRBV29-1 to TRBJ2-3; TRBD2 agrees at 11 bases. The CDR3 is made up of 14 amino acids. The ends lost 8 bases at V and 4 bases at J; junction bases unmatched: 8. Germline-derived CDR1 and CDR2 are SQVTM and ANQGSEA.

The rearrangement uses TRBV19 and TRBJ1-1; D not certain. The germline V and J ends were trimmed by 5 bases and 1 base, with 8 bases remaining between them. This CDR3 has 13 amino acids. Looked up from germline, CDR1 is LNHDA and CDR2 is SQIVND (reference sequence). The CDR3, as DNA: TGTGCCAGTAGTGTAACAAAGAACACTGAAGCTTTCTTT. It specifies CASSVTKNTEAFF. Full variable domain (outside the CDR3, taken from reference TRBV19 and TRBJ1-1): DGGITQSPKYLFRKEGQNVTLSCEQNLNHDAMYWYRQDPGQGLRLIYYSQIVNDFQKGDIAEGYSVSREKKESFPLTVTSAQKNPTAFYLCASSVTKNTEAFFGQGTRLTVV.

Worth noting for this clonotype: Relative to the germline gene, one junction end is altered; a read error may explain this. The rearrangement uses TRBV6-1 and TRBJ2-7; 7 bases are a match to TRBD1. In germline, CDR1 is MNHNS, CDR2 SASEGT. CDR3 length equals 13 residues. The CDR3 nucleotides are TGTGCCAGCAGTCGGACAGGCTCCTACCAGCAGTACTTC. It specifies CASSRTGSYQQYF.

Regarding this clonotype: A read error may explain this, as a much larger clone is one base away. It is unclear where the CDR3 begins or ends on the DNA, so no DNA is shown, and the CDR3 is as TCRdb lists it. This chain connects TRBV6-9 to TRBJ1-2; TRBD1 is the table's D call and was not checked against the DNA. The length of the CDR3 is 14 amino acids, counting both ends. Germline CDR1 reads MNHGY; CDR2 reads SVAAGI. CDR3 loop: CASSFATGNYGYAF.

This clonotype was recorded at least ten times. J is TRBJ2-5 and V is TRBV28; no clear D. CDR3 length: 13 residues. The V end was cut by 2 bases, the J end by 1 base, with 5 bases between. CDR1 is MDHEN, CDR2 SYDVKM, per germline. The CDR3 sequence: CASSLSLQETQYF. As DNA, the CDR3 is TGTGCCAGCAGTTTAAGCCTCCAAGAGACCCAGTACTTC. The full variable domain, completed using reference TRBV28 and TRBJ2-5, is DVKVTQSSRYLVKRTGEKVFLECVQDMDHENMFWYRQDPGLGLRLIYFSYDVKMKEKGDIPEGYSVSREKKERFSLILESASTNQTSMYLCASSLSLQETQYFGPGTRLLVL.

At least ten counts were recorded for this clonotype. V is TRBV28 and J is TRBJ2-1, with 9 positions matching TRBD2. CDR1 and CDR2 (germline): MDHEN, SYDVKM. The CDR3 covers 16 residues. The junction had 5 bases not matched to a gene; V was cut back by 4 bases and J by 1 base. In DNA, the CDR3 is TGTGCCAGCAGTTCACCAGCGGGGGGTTCCTACAATGAGCAGTTCTTC. Translation gives CASSSPAGGSYNEQFF.

In this sample, this clonotype turned up many times. This rearrangement joins TRBV5-1 to TRBJ2-3; 7 bases fit TRBD1. Unmatched junction bases numbered 9, after V lost 5 bases and J lost 6 bases. This CDR3 is built from 14 residues. Germline V lookup: CDR1 SGHRS, CDR2 YFSETQ. CDR3 in amino acids: CASRLELGQDTQYF. CDR3 DNA sequence: TGCGCCAGCAGGCTTGAGTTGGGACAGGATACGCAGTATTTT.

This sequence joins TRBV5-6 and TRBJ2-3; 12 positions match TRBD2. Germline loops: CDR1 SGHDT, CDR2 YYEEEE. J gave up 6 bases and V 0 bases, and 11 bases lay outside the gene matches. The CDR3 consists of 18 residues. The CDR3 sequence: CASSLETSGGWRQDTQYF. The CDR3 nucleotides read TGTGCCAGCAGCTTGGAGACTAGCGGGGGTTGGAGGCAGGATACGCAGTATTTT.

The table lists this clonotype with a few counts. The chain is built from TRBV20-1 and TRBJ1-1, with D possibly TRBD1 on 6 matching bases. In germline, CDR1 is DFQATT, CDR2 SNEGSKA (reference sequence). Trimming pared 5 bases from V and 0 bases from J, leaving 13 bases between. This CDR3 is built from 14 residues. CDR3 in DNA: TGCAGTGCTGGGAGGGGGGGTATGAACACTGAAGCTTTCTTT. Protein product: CSAGRGGMNTEAFF.

This clonotype was counted at least ten times. V usage is TRBV4-3 and J usage is TRBJ2-1; 9 bases are shared with TRBD2. The CDR3 contains 15 residues. V lost 1 base and J lost 2; bases outside the gene matches: 0. The germline gives CDR1 LGHNA, CDR2 YSLEER. CDR3 in amino acids: CASSQGLAAYNEQFF. As DNA, the CDR3 is TGCGCCAGCAGCCAAGGACTAGCGGCCTACAATGAGCAGTTCTTC.

This clonotype came up many times. The chain is built from TRBV28 and TRBJ2-3; D gene ambiguous. Germline V gene data show CDR1 as MDHEN and CDR2 as SYDVKM. This CDR3 contains 18 residues. Trimming pared 5 bases from V and 0 bases from J, leaving 21 bases between. The CDR3 is CASSTPWLTSTSTDTQYF. In DNA, the CDR3 is TGTGCCAGCAGTACCCCCTGGTTGACCTCGACGAGCACAGATACGCAGTATTTT.

This clonotype was counted many times. The V call is TRBV12-3 or TRBV12-4, the J call TRBJ1-6; D unresolved. The CDR3 has 14 amino acids. The germline V and J ends were trimmed by 3 bases and 7 bases, with 10 bases remaining between them. The CDR3 nucleotides are TGTGCCAGCAGTTTTCAAGGAACCAATTCACCCCTCCACTTT. Translated, it gives CASSFQGTNSPLHF.

This clonotype was seen repeatedly, ten times or more. This chain joins TRBV4-2 and TRBJ2-7; TRBD2 matches 10 bases. This CDR3 is 15 amino acids long. The junction had 10 bases not matched to a gene; V was cut back by 4 bases and J by 7 bases. Looked up from germline, CDR1 is LGHNA and CDR2 is YNFKEQ. CDR3 sequence (DNA): TGTGCCAGCAGCCTCCGTACGGGACTAGCGAGGGAGCAGTACTTC. Translation: CASSLRTGLAREQYF.

This clonotype came up a few times. The rearrangement links TRBV30 to TRBJ2-1, with 8 positions matching TRBD1. The germline CDR1 and CDR2 sequences are GTSNPN and SVGIG (reference sequence). V was clipped by 3 bases and J by 6 bases; unmatched bases: 7. The CDR3 runs to 14 residues. The CDR3 sequence is CAWSPGTGFNEQFF. For the CDR3, the DNA is TGTGCCTGGAGCCCCGGGACAGGATTCAATGAGCAGTTCTTC.